Each of the 16 T cell receptor beta chains below was sequenced from the same sample in a study of blood T cells in healthy people across ages. Combining a sample-barcoded 5' primer with a J-beta primer mix, a second PCR ran for roughly 7 to 11 cycles. MiXCR, applied by TCRdb to the 5' RACE reads, yields one record per CDR3 protein. The table has about 680,000 distinct CDR3 sequences, approximately 49% seen once; the top ten hold roughly 30%. Specimen: blood. Source of these receptors: a woman aged 55-70 years in good health.

CDR3: CSAEESGEGQPQHF. In nucleotides, the CDR3 is TGCAGTGCCGAAGAATCAGGGGAAGGTCAGCCCCAGCATTTT. V and J are TRBV20-1 and TRBJ1-5; D may be TRBD1 (6 bases). Germline V gene data show CDR1 as DFQATT and CDR2 as SNEGSKA (reference sequence). Trimming stripped 6 bases from V and 6 bases from J, with 18 bases between. CDR3 size: 14 residues.

The chain uses TRBV16 and TRBJ2-7, with TRBD1 identical over 7 bases. The CDR3 consists of 14 residues. CDR1 is KGHSY, CDR2 FQNENV, per germline. V trimming: 1 base; J trimming: 9 bases; junction bases outside the gene matches: 9. CDR3 residues: CASSQYRGPSVQYF. The CDR3, as DNA: TGTGCCAGCAGCCAATACAGGGGTCCCTCTGTGCAGTACTTC.

The chain uses TRBV6-2 or TRBV6-3 and TRBJ2-5; a weak D match, TRBD2 (6 bases). This CDR3 region has 15 residues. Germline assignment: CDR1 MNHEY and CDR2 SVGEGT. V was pared by 2 bases and J by 3 bases, with 13 bases between. CDR3 loop: CASSYAGRGEETQYF. The CDR3 DNA sequence: TGTGCCAGCAGTTACGCGGGACGAGGGGAAGAGACCCAGTACTTC.

This clonotype came up a few times. The chain carries TRBV6-2 or TRBV6-3 and TRBJ2-6, with D perhaps TRBD1 (6 bases). This CDR3 region has 19 residues. CDR1 MNHEY and CDR2 SVGEGT come from the germline V gene. Deletions cut 6 bases from V and 1 base from J, with 22 bases between. The CDR3 loop is CASSPFRGKELSGANVLTF. CDR3 DNA: TGTGCCAGCAGCCCCTTCAGGGGTAAGGAGCTATCTGGGGCCAACGTCCTGACTTTC.

The chain carries TRBV3-1 and TRBJ1-2; TRBD1 matches at 7 bases. CDR1 is LGHDT, CDR2 YNNKEL, per germline (reference sequence). This CDR3 contains 18 residues. V lost 6 bases, J lost 1 base, and 17 bases stayed unmatched. The CDR3 bases are TGTGCCAGCAGTCACCCCTACGGATCTCCAGGGGGTAACTATGGCTACACCTTC. Translation gives CASSHPYGSPGGNYGYTF. Together with reference TRBV3-1 and TRBJ1-2, the CDR3 gives the full variable domain: DTAVSQTPKYLVTQMGNDKSIKCEQNLGHDTMYWYKQDSKKFLKIMFSYNNKELIINETVPNRFSPKSPDKAHLNLHINSLELGDSAVYFCASSHPYGSPGGNYGYTFGSGTRLTVV.

The chain carries TRBV3-1 and TRBJ2-2; D possibly corresponds to TRBD2 (6 bases). CDR3 length: 14 amino acids. Between the trimmed V and J ends, which lost 1 base and 7 bases, there was a span of 10 bases. Looked up from germline, CDR1 is LGHDT and CDR2 is YNNKEL (reference sequence). The CDR3 sequence: CASSQVGGNGELFF. As DNA, the CDR3 is TGTGCCAGCAGCCAAGTCGGGGGTAACGGGGAGCTGTTTTTT.

This chain connects TRBV24-1 to TRBJ2-4, with D perhaps matching TRBD1 or TRBD2 (6 bases each). This CDR3 is 13 amino acids long. Trimming cost V 6 bases and J 5 bases, with 10 bases left between them. Germline V gene data show CDR1 as KGHDR and CDR2 as SFDVKD. CDR3 amino acids: CATSRGVENIQYF. In DNA, the CDR3 is TGTGCCACCAGTAGGGGGGTCGAAAACATTCAGTACTTC.

This clonotype was found a few times. V usage is TRBV5-1 and J usage is TRBJ1-2; a possible D gene is TRBD1 (5 bases). Germline V gene data show CDR1 as SGHRS and CDR2 as YFSETQ. V gave up 0 bases and J gave up 6 bases, with 12 bases separating them. CDR3 length: 14 residues. CDR3 DNA: TGCGCCAGCAGCTTGGTGGCAGGGACTAATGGCTACACCTTC. This sequence encodes CASSLVAGTNGYTF.

The chain combines TRBV5-6 with TRBJ2-7, with D perhaps being TRBD1 or TRBD2 (6 bases each). This CDR3 has 15 amino acids. Germline loops: CDR1 SGHDT, CDR2 YYEEEE. V lost 1 base and J 5 bases, leaving 16 bases between the germline ends. CDR3 residues: CASSLRQGWRDEQYF. The CDR3 DNA reads TGTGCCAGCAGCTTGCGGCAGGGGTGGAGGGACGAGCAGTACTTC. The full variable domain, completed using reference TRBV5-6 and TRBJ2-7, is DAGVTQSPTHLIKTRGQQVTLRCSPKSGHDTVSWYQQALGQGPQFIFQYYEEEERQRGNFPDRFSGHQFPNYSSELNVNALLLGDSALYLCASSLRQGWRDEQYFGPGTRLTVT.

Written as DNA, the CDR3 is TGTGCCAGCAGTGAAATCGGGACATCCACCGGGGAGCTGTTTTTT. Protein sequence: CASSEIGTSTGELFF. The chain carries TRBV2 and TRBJ2-2; TRBD1 is a possible D gene (6 bases). Per germline, CDR1 SNHLY and CDR2 FYNNEI. This CDR3 has 15 residues. Trimming removed 2 bases at V and 4 bases at J, with 11 bases between. The complete variable domain, with remaining parts taken from reference TRBV2 and TRBJ2-2, reads EPEVTQTPSHQVTQMGQEVILRCVPISNHLYFYWYRQILGQKVEFLVSFYNNEISEKSEIFDDQFSVERPDGSNFTLKIRSTKLEDSAMYFCASSEIGTSTGELFFGEGSRLTVL.

Points on this clonotype: A much larger clone differs by one base, so this may be a read error. The chain couples TRBV20-1 to TRBJ2-3, with D possibly TRBD2 on 6 matching bases. The CDR3 contains 16 residues. Germline V lookup: CDR1 DFQATT, CDR2 SNEGSKA (reference sequence). The CDR3 DNA is TGCAGTGCTAGCCGGACCGGCGGGGTCCACACAGATGCGCAGTATTTT. Protein: CSASRTGGVHTDAQYF.

J is TRBJ2-1 and V is TRBV10-2; TRBD2 matches 8 bases. This CDR3 region has 13 residues. The trim removed 8 bases at V and 6 bases at J, leaving 6 bases unmatched. Germline CDR1 and CDR2: WSHSY and SAAADI. The CDR3 nucleotides are TGCGCCAGCGCCCCTAGCGGGCGCAATGAGCAGTTCTTC. Its translation is CASAPSGRNEQFF.

The gene calls are TRBV29-1 and TRBJ2-2, with D unresolved. This CDR3 is built from 11 residues. The V and J ends lost 4 bases and 5 bases respectively, with 5 bases between them. CDR1 and CDR2 from the germline V gene are SQVTM and ANQGSEA. CDR3 region: CSVGRTGELFF. Here the CDR3 DNA reads TGCAGCGTTGGCCGAACCGGGGAGCTGTTTTTT.

This chain uses TRBV15 with TRBJ1-1; D not resolved. CDR1 and CDR2 from the germline V gene are LNHNV and YYDKDF (reference sequence). The CDR3 runs to 18 residues. V lost 2 bases to trimming and J lost 0 bases, with 19 bases between them. The CDR3 bases are TGTGCCACCAGCAGACCCCAGAGAGAGGGTTCGATGAACACTGAAGCTTTCTTT. Its protein product is CATSRPQREGSMNTEAFF.

This clonotype has just a few counts. The rearrangement joins TRBV11-2 to TRBJ2-5, with D perhaps being TRBD1 or TRBD2 (7 bases each). Germline V gives CDR1 SGHAT, CDR2 FQNNGV. CDR3 length: 15 amino acids. Deletions cut 1 base from V and 2 bases from J, with 11 bases between. This CDR3 is CASSLGQGGQETQYF. As DNA, the CDR3 is TGTGCCAGCAGCTTAGGGCAGGGGGGGCAAGAGACCCAGTACTTC.

The chain joins TRBV20-1 to TRBJ1-5; D perhaps matches TRBD1 (6 bases). CDR1 and CDR2 (germline): DFQATT, SNEGSKA (reference sequence). The CDR3 spans 15 residues. Deletions cut 4 bases from V and 0 bases from J, with 13 bases between. The DNA for the CDR3 is TGCAGTGCTAACCCCGGACAGTATAGCAATCAGCCCCAGCATTTT. Translated: CSANPGQYSNQPQHF.